The clone carrying this TCR beta chain was detected a few times. Its antigen remains unknown. Sequencing was at deep level. Some clones are missing from TCRdb's copy, which holds only in-frame ones; the method was immunoSEQ multiplex PCR. The profile shows 300,000 to 400,000 clones, 73% of them singletons. The CDR3 is 15 amino acids. Trimming cost V 3 bases and J 2 bases, with 14 bases left between them. Germline V lookup: CDR1 SGHRS, CDR2 YFSETQ. These data originate in a study of shared clonotypes between healthy human individuals. Study-level information: Per-donor plates numbered three CD4 naive, three CD4 memory, two CD8 naive and one CD8 memory. Broader study findings: Tissues were not sampled, only blood, and their repertoires likely differ. Rarefaction showed sorted-subset sequencing was incomplete despite large depth.

The chain combines TRBV5-1 with TRBJ1-1; D remains unclear. Sequencing was performed on memory CD4+ T cells sorted from blood. Stated subset: CD45RA-negative fraction. The origin of this receptor is a man aged 25 to 40 in good health. CDR3 loop: CASSSHPGSNTEAFF. The CDR3 DNA sequence: TGCGCCAGCAGCTCTCACCCAGGTTCTAACACTGAAGCTTTCTTT.